What follows is one T cell receptor beta chain and its context. This entry belongs to a study of blood T cell repertoires in COVID-19. Here immunoSEQ multiplex PCR was the method, and the copy in TCRdb shows in-frame clones only, minus some. The data contain over 250,000 clones, around nine tenths of them seen just once; the ten biggest clones take up roughly 2.5%. Germline lookup yields CDR1 SNHLY and CDR2 FYNNEI. CDR3 length: 15 residues. Between the trimmed V and J ends, which lost 2 bases and 6 bases, there was a span of 14 bases. Participants were placed into cohorts based on the clinical history they reported. Resolution of symptoms, clearance, or two negative PCRs was present in recovered Cohort 3 donors.

The TCR was taken from a man in his sixties who had recovered from COVID-19. The chain carries TRBV2 and TRBJ2-1; TRBD1 is a possible D gene (6 bases). The specimen sequenced was PBMCs or T cells enriched from blood (not recorded which). The chain's CDR3 is CASSETGLGRNEQFF. DNA for the CDR3: TGTGCCAGCAGTGAAACAGGGCTGGGACGCAATGAGCAGTTCTTC.